The next 8 T cell receptor beta chains were all read from a single sample in a study of identical twins. TCRdb reprocessed the 5' RACE reads via MiXCR and lists one record per CDR3 protein. This sample has about 220,000 distinct CDR3 sequences; about 7.5% occur once, and the top ten carry approximately 2%. Separately, the same data were catalogued under a study of yellow fever vaccine responses in identical twins.

Input material: memory (CD45RO+) T cells sorted from blood. The receptor set was obtained from a woman aged 18 to 35 in good health.

As to this clonotype: The junction shows a germline mismatch at one end, possibly a read error. The rearrangement uses TRBV15 and TRBJ1-1; D gene unclear. This CDR3 has 13 residues. Germline V lookup: CDR1 LNHNV, CDR2 YYDKDF (reference sequence). In DNA form, the CDR3 reads TGTGCCACCAGCAGAGATCCTGTGGACGGTAGAAGTTTT. The encoded protein is CATSRDPVDGRSF.

The rearrangement uses TRBV28 and TRBJ1-1; D gene unclear. The CDR3 has 12 amino acids. V was trimmed by 6 bases and J by 6 bases, leaving 11 bases between them. In germline, CDR1 is MDHEN, CDR2 SYDVKM. The CDR3 loop reads CASSAGGSEAFF. Here the CDR3 DNA reads TGTGCCAGCAGCGCCGGTGGGTCTGAAGCTTTCTTT.

V usage is TRBV20-1 and J usage is TRBJ1-5; D is possibly TRBD1 (6 bases). Germline CDR1 is DFQATT and CDR2 is SNEGSKA (reference sequence). The length of the CDR3 is 14 residues. Trimming pared 4 bases from V and 4 bases from J, leaving 14 bases between. The CDR3 loop reads CSATSTGQNQPQHF. The CDR3 DNA sequence: TGCAGTGCTACTTCTACAGGGCAGAATCAGCCCCAGCATTTT.

This chain joins TRBV5-5 and TRBJ2-5, with 8 bases lining up with TRBD2. J lost 4 bases, V lost 3 bases, and 11 bases had no gene match. Germline CDR1 SGHKS, CDR2 YYEKEE (reference sequence). The CDR3 length is 16 residues. CDR3 loop: CASSSVQGTRGETQYF. The CDR3 coding sequence is TGTGCCAGCAGCTCCGTCCAGGGGACTAGAGGAGAGACCCAGTACTTC.

CDR3 sequence reads: CASSPRDRVTGELFF. The CDR3 nucleotides read TGTGCCAGCAGCCCCCGGGACAGGGTTACCGGGGAGCTGTTTTTT. The V call is TRBV14, the J call TRBJ2-2; 9 positions match TRBD1. With 4 bases clipped from V and 5 bases from J, the junction kept 5 bases outside the gene matches. The CDR3 is 15 residues long. Looked up from germline, CDR1 is SGHDN and CDR2 is FVKESK.

This clonotype was seen at least ten times. A much larger clone lies one base from this, so it may be a read error. V gene TRBV12-3 or TRBV12-4 combines with J gene TRBJ2-2, with 7 bases lining up with TRBD1. The J segment lost 6 bases and the V segment lost 5 bases, leaving 0 bases of the junction unmatched. The CDR3 runs 12 residues. The CDR3 loop is CASSQGAGELFF. The CDR3, as DNA: TGTGCCAGCAGTCAGGGGGCCGGGGAGCTGTTTTTT.

V is TRBV5-1 and J is TRBJ2-2, with 10 bases identical to TRBD1. In germline, CDR1 is SGHRS, CDR2 YFSETQ. The CDR3 consists of 15 residues. V shed 4 bases, J shed 3 bases, and the junction held 3 bases outside the gene matches. CDR3: CASSRTGGHTGELFF. The CDR3 DNA is TGCGCCAGCAGCCGGACAGGGGGACACACCGGGGAGCTGTTTTTT.

Ten or more counts support this clonotype. V and J are TRBV12-5 and TRBJ2-7, with 10 bases aligning to TRBD1. CDR3 length: 15 amino acids. The V gene end was trimmed by 7 bases and the J gene end by 7 bases; junction bases not matched to a gene: 13. The germline V gene has CDR1 LGHNT and CDR2 FRNRAP. The CDR3 sequence is CASAPTGTGALEQYF. CDR3 in DNA: TGTGCTAGTGCCCCGACGGGGACAGGGGCGTTGGAGCAGTACTTC.